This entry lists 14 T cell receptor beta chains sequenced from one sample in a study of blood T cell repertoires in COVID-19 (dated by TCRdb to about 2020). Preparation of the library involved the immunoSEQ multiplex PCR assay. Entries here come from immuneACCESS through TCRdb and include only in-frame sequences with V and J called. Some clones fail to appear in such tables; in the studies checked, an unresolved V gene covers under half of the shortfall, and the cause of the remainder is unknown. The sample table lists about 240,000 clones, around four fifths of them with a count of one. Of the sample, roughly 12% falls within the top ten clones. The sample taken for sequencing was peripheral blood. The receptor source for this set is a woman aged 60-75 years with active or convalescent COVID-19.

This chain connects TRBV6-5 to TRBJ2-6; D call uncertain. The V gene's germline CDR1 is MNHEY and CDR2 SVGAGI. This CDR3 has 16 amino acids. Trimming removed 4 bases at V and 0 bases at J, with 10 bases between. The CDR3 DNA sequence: TGTGCCAGCAGTTTTACAGCCACCTCTGGGGCCAACGTCCTGACTTTC. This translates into CASSFTATSGANVLTF.

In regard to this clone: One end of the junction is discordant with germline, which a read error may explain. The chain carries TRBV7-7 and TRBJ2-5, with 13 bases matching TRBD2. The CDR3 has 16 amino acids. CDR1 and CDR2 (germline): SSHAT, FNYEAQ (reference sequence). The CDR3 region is CASSPGLAGNQETQYF. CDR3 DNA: TGTGCTAGCAGCCCGGGACTAGCGGGAAACCAAGAGACCCAGTACTTC. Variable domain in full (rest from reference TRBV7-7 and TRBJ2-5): GAGVSQSPRYKVTKRGQDVTLRCDPISSHATLYWYQQALGQGPEFLTYFNYEAQPDKSGLPSDRFSAERPEGSISTLTIQRTEQRDSAMYRCASSPGLAGNQETQYFGPGTRLLVL.

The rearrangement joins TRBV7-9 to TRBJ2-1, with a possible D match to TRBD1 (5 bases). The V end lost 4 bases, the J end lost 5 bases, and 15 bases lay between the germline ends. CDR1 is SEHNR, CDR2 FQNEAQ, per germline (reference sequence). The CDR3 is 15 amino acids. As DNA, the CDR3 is TGTGCCAGCAGCTCTCGTAGGCAGGGTAACAATGAGCAGTTCTTC. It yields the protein CASSSRRQGNNEQFF.

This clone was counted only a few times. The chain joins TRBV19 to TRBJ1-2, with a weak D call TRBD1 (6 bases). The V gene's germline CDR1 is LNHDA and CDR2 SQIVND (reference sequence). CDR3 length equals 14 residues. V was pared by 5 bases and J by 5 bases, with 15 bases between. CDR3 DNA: TGTGCCAGTAGTCCCCGGGACACAAGATATGGCTACACCTTC. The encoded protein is CASSPRDTRYGYTF.

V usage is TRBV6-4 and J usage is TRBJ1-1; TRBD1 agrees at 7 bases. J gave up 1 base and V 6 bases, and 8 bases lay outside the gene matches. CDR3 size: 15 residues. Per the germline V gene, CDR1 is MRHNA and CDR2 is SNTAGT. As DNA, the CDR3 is TGTGCCAGCAGAAACAGGACAGGACAGAACACTGAAGCTTTCTTT. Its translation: CASRNRTGQNTEAFF.

CDR3 in amino acids: CASSLESRLSQYF. The DNA of the CDR3 is TGCGCCAGCAGCTTGGAATCCAGACTCTCCCAGTACTTC. The chain employs TRBV5-1 and TRBJ2-5; D unresolved. V was trimmed by 0 bases and J by 9 bases, leaving 12 bases between them. In germline, CDR1 is SGHRS, CDR2 YFSETQ. This CDR3 spans 13 amino acids.

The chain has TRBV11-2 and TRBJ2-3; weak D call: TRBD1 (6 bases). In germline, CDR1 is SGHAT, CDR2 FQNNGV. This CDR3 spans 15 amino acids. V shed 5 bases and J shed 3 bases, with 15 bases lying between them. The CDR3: CASSQSTGRTDTQYF. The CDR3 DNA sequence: TGTGCCAGCAGCCAATCGACAGGTCGAACAGATACGCAGTATTTT.

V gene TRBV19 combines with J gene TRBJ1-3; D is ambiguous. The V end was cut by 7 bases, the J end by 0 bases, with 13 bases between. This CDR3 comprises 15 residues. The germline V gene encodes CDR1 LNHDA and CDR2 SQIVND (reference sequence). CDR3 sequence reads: CASTKTPFSGNTIYF. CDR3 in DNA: TGTGCCAGTACTAAGACACCTTTCTCTGGAAACACCATATATTTT.

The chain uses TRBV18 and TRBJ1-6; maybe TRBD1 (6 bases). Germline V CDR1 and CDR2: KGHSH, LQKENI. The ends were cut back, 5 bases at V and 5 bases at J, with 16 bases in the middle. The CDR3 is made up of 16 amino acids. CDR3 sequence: CASSDTGSANNSPLHF. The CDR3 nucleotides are TGTGCCAGCTCAGACACAGGGTCCGCAAATAATTCACCCCTCCACTTT.

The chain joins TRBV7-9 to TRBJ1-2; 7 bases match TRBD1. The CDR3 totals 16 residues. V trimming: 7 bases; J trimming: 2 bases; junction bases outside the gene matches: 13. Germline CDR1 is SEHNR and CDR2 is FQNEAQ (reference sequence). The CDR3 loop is CASTLSGGGQNYGYTF. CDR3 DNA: TGTGCCAGCACTCTAAGTGGTGGGGGACAGAACTATGGCTACACCTTC.

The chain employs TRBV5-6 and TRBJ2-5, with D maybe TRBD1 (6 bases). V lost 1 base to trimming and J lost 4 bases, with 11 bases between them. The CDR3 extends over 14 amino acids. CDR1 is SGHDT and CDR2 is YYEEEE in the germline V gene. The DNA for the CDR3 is TGTGCCAGCAGCTTGTTGCTCAGGGGAGAGACCCAGTACTTC. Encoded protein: CASSLLLRGETQYF.

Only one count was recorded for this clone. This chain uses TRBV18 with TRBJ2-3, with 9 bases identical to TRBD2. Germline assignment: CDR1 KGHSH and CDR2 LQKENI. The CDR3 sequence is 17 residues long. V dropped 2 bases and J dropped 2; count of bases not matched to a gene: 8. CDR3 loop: CASSPIGSGGLTDTQYF. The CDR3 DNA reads TGTGCCAGCTCACCAATCGGGAGCGGGGGGCTCACAGATACGCAGTATTTT.

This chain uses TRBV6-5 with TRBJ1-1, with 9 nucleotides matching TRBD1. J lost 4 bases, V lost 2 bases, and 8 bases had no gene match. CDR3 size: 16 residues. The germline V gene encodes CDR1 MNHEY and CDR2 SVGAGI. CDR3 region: CASSYTTGGAGTEAFF. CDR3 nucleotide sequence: TGTGCCAGCAGTTACACTACAGGGGGCGCGGGCACTGAAGCTTTCTTT.

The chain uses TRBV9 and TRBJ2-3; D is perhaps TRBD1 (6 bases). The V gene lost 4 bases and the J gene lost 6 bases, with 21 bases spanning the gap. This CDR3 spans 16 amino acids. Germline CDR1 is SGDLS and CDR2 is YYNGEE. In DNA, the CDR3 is TGTGCCAGCAGCACACGGACAGTGGCCCTCGTGGATACGCAGTATTTT. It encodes CASSTRTVALVDTQYF.